These T cell receptor beta chains were read from a single sample in a study of T cells in Graves' hyperthyroidism and ophthalmopathy. TCRdb reprocessed the multiplex PCR reads with MiXCR, giving one entry per CDR3 protein. Of some 740,000 distinct CDR3 sequences listed, less than 15% were seen once; the top ten hold roughly a tenth. The sample comprised blood. The receptors derive from a woman aged 18 to 35 with Graves' hyperthyroidism. Both conserved end residues are part of each CDR3. D genes are given only for firm matches. Some rows have no size entry. The others give once, few or many, or a class for an expanded clone.

D gene: TRBD2; clone size: many; J gene: TRBJ2-7; V gene: TRBV7-2; CDR3 DNA: TGTGCCAGCAGCTCCCGACTAGCGGCTTCCTACGAGCAGTACTTC; CDR3 protein: CASSSRLAASYEQYF
D gene: NA; clone size: many; J gene: TRBJ1-4; V gene: TRBV9; CDR3 DNA: TGTGCCAGCAGCTTGGGTCAAGCAACTAATGAAAAACTGTTTTTT; CDR3 protein: CASSLGQATNEKLFF
D gene: TRBD1; clone size: many; J gene: TRBJ1-5; V gene: TRBV20-1; CDR3 DNA: TGCAGTGCCTTAATGGACAGGGAAGGGCAGCCCCAGCATTTT; CDR3 protein: CSALMDREGQPQHF
D gene: NA; clone size: NA; J gene: TRBJ2-7; V gene: TRBV18; CDR3 DNA: TGTGCCAGCTCACCTAATCTGGCGGGGGCCCGGGACGAGCAGTACTTC; CDR3 protein: CASSPNLAGARDEQYF
D gene: NA; clone size: many; J gene: TRBJ1-1; V gene: TRBV2; CDR3 DNA: TGTGCCACCAACGGAAGACAGACGAACACTGAAGCTTTCTTT; CDR3 protein: CATNGRQTNTEAFF
D gene: NA; clone size: few; J gene: TRBJ2-5; V gene: TRBV6-2/TRBV6-3; CDR3 DNA: TGTGCCAGCAGGAGAGGGATAAAAGAGACCCAGTACTTC; CDR3 protein: CASRRGIKETQYF
D gene: TRBD2; clone size: many; J gene: TRBJ2-5; V gene: TRBV20-1; CDR3 DNA: TGCAATGCTAGAGAGGTAGCGGGAGGGAAGACCCAGTACTTC; CDR3 protein: CNAREVAGGKTQYF
D gene: TRBD1; clone size: many; J gene: TRBJ2-3; V gene: TRBV27; CDR3 DNA: TGTGCCAGCGCCCGAAGGGGGCAGACAGATACGCAGTATTTT; CDR3 protein: CASARRGQTDTQYF
D gene: NA; clone size: NA; J gene: TRBJ1-1; V gene: TRBV5-1; CDR3 DNA: TGCGCCAGCAGATTGGCGAGCGGGAACACTGAAGCTTTCTTT; CDR3 protein: CASRLASGNTEAFF
D gene: TRBD2; clone size: many; J gene: TRBJ2-1; V gene: TRBV18; CDR3 DNA: TGTGCCAGCTCTCCCTGGACTAGCGATGAGCAGTTCTTC; CDR3 protein: CASSPWTSDEQFF
D gene: NA; clone size: many; J gene: TRBJ2-1; V gene: TRBV27; CDR3 DNA: TGTGCCAGCAGTCCATATCAGGGCTACAATGAGCAGTTCTTC; CDR3 protein: CASSPYQGYNEQFF
D gene: TRBD2; clone size: few; J gene: TRBJ2-7; V gene: TRBV6-2/TRBV6-3; CDR3 DNA: TGTGCCAGCAGTCCACTAGCGGGATTGCTCGAGCAGTACTTC; CDR3 protein: CASSPLAGLLEQYF
D gene: TRBD2; clone size: few; J gene: TRBJ2-1; V gene: TRBV29-1; CDR3 DNA: TGCAGCGCCACAAAAGGGACTACTAGCTACAATGAGCAGTTCTTC; CDR3 protein: CSATKGTTSYNEQFF
D gene: NA; clone size: NA; J gene: TRBJ2-7; V gene: TRBV30; CDR3 DNA: TGTGCCTGGAGTGTACAACTTGGCGAGCAGTACTTC; CDR3 protein: CAWSVQLGEQYF
D gene: TRBD1; clone size: many; J gene: TRBJ1-5; V gene: TRBV7-2; CDR3 DNA: TGTGCCAGCAGGACAGGGTTTCAGCCCCAGCATTTT; CDR3 protein: CASRTGFQPQHF
D gene: TRBD2; clone size: few; J gene: TRBJ2-7; V gene: TRBV29-1; CDR3 DNA: TGCAGCGTTAGGAGGGCGGGAGGGCCGGGGGAGCAGTACTTC; CDR3 protein: CSVRRAGGPGEQYF
D gene: NA; clone size: many; J gene: TRBJ1-1; V gene: TRBV20-1; CDR3 DNA: TGCAGTGCTAGCAGGGGCCCGGCGGGCACTGAAGCTTTCTTT; CDR3 protein: CSASRGPAGTEAFF
D gene: TRBD1; clone size: few; J gene: TRBJ1-1; V gene: TRBV9; CDR3 DNA: TGTGCCAGCAGCCCCAGGGACAGGGAAATCGGCACTGAAGCTTTCTTT; CDR3 protein: CASSPRDREIGTEAFF
D gene: TRBD1; clone size: many; J gene: TRBJ2-7; V gene: TRBV13; CDR3 DNA: TGTGCCAGCAGCCACAGGACAGGGCCTACCTACGAGCAGTACTTC; CDR3 protein: CASSHRTGPTYEQYF
D gene: TRBD2; clone size: NA; J gene: TRBJ2-1; V gene: TRBV3-1; CDR3 DNA: TGTGCCAGCAGCCATCCGACAGAGCGGGGATCTTCCTTTTCCCTTTACAATGAGCAGTTCTTC; CDR3 protein: CASSHPTERGSSFSLYNEQFF
D gene: NA; clone size: many; J gene: TRBJ2-1; V gene: TRBV28; CDR3 DNA: TGTGCCAGCAGTTATCTCCGTAGCTCCTACAATGAGCAGTTCTTC; CDR3 protein: CASSYLRSSYNEQFF
D gene: NA; clone size: NA; J gene: TRBJ2-7; V gene: TRBV6-1; CDR3 DNA: TGTGCCAGCAAGGTTCCAGGGGCTTCCTACGAGCAGTACTTC; CDR3 protein: CASKVPGASYEQYF
D gene: NA; clone size: few; J gene: TRBJ1-2; V gene: TRBV6-5; CDR3 DNA: TGTGCCAGCAGTTACTCAGGTGCGACAGGCCTCAAGGATTCCCTCGGCTATGGCTACACCTTC; CDR3 protein: CASSYSGATGLKDSLGYGYTF
D gene: NA; clone size: many; J gene: TRBJ2-1; V gene: TRBV7-3; CDR3 DNA: TGTGCCAGCAGCTTAACCGAGGGTGAGCAGTTCTTC; CDR3 protein: CASSLTEGEQFF
D gene: NA; clone size: NA; J gene: TRBJ2-3; V gene: TRBV5-4; CDR3 DNA: TGTGCCAGCAGCATGTACACGACTAGCACAGATACGCAGTATTTT; CDR3 protein: CASSMYTTSTDTQYF
D gene: NA; clone size: few; J gene: TRBJ2-2; V gene: TRBV10-3; CDR3 DNA: TGTGCCTCGGAACAGAGGACGAACACCGGGGAGCTGTTTTTT; CDR3 protein: CASEQRTNTGELFF
D gene: TRBD1; clone size: many; J gene: TRBJ1-5; V gene: TRBV7-2; CDR3 DNA: TGTGCCAGCAGCTTAGCCTCCGGACAGGGAGGTCAGCCCCAGCATTTT; CDR3 protein: CASSLASGQGGQPQHF
D gene: NA; clone size: many; J gene: TRBJ1-2; V gene: TRBV12-3/TRBV12-4; CDR3 DNA: TGTGCCAGCAGTTTATTTGTGGGGGACGGCTACACCTTC; CDR3 protein: CASSLFVGDGYTF
D gene: NA; clone size: many; J gene: TRBJ1-4; V gene: TRBV2; CDR3 DNA: TGTGCCAGCTTGGGGACAACTAATGAAAAACTGTTTTTT; CDR3 protein: CASLGTTNEKLFF
D gene: TRBD1; clone size: many; J gene: TRBJ2-1; V gene: TRBV11-1; CDR3 DNA: TGTGCCAGCAGCTTAGCGGGGACAGGGGTATACAATGAGCAGTTCTTC; CDR3 protein: CASSLAGTGVYNEQFF
D gene: NA; clone size: NA; J gene: TRBJ1-2; V gene: TRBV29-1; CDR3 DNA: TGCAGCGTTTCCGGGACACCGGACGATGGCTACACCTTC; CDR3 protein: CSVSGTPDDGYTF
D gene: NA; clone size: many; J gene: TRBJ1-2; V gene: TRBV18; CDR3 DNA: TGTGCCAGCTCCGCGGTCCTTACGGACTATGGCTACACCTTC; CDR3 protein: CASSAVLTDYGYTF
D gene: TRBD2; clone size: NA; J gene: TRBJ2-1; V gene: TRBV11-2; CDR3 DNA: TGTGCCAGCAGCACTAGCGGGGTAAATGAGCAGTTCTTC; CDR3 protein: CASSTSGVNEQFF
D gene: TRBD1; clone size: few; J gene: TRBJ1-5; V gene: TRBV10-3; CDR3 DNA: TGCGCCATCAGTTCAGGACAGGGCAACAATCAGCCCCAGCATTTT; CDR3 protein: CAISSGQGNNQPQHF
D gene: TRBD2; clone size: many; J gene: TRBJ2-1; V gene: TRBV7-2; CDR3 DNA: TGTGCCAGCAGCCCCGGGACTAGCGGGAGTTACACGCGCTCCTACAATGAGCAGTTCTTC; CDR3 protein: CASSPGTSGSYTRSYNEQFF
D gene: NA; clone size: many; J gene: TRBJ1-5; V gene: TRBV20-1; CDR3 DNA: NA; CDR3 protein: CSARGPTYSISPSIF
D gene: NA; clone size: many; J gene: TRBJ2-1; V gene: TRBV5-1; CDR3 DNA: TGTGCCAGCAGCTTAGTGCAGGGGAGCAATGAGCAGTTCTTC; CDR3 protein: CASSLVQGSNEQFF
D gene: NA; clone size: NA; J gene: TRBJ2-4; V gene: TRBV7-8; CDR3 DNA: TGTGCCAGCAGCTTAGTGGGGGGACACCCAAACATTCAGTACTTC; CDR3 protein: CASSLVGGHPNIQYF
D gene: NA; clone size: NA; J gene: TRBJ2-6; V gene: TRBV24-1; CDR3 DNA: TGTGCCACCGGAAAACGGGGCCCGGGGGCCAACGTCCTGACTTTC; CDR3 protein: CATGKRGPGANVLTF
D gene: NA; clone size: NA; J gene: TRBJ1-4; V gene: TRBV10-3; CDR3 DNA: TGTGCCATCAGTCGGGACCGTGTAAAGGAAAAACTGTTTTTT; CDR3 protein: CAISRDRVKEKLFF
D gene: NA; clone size: many; J gene: TRBJ2-7; V gene: TRBV7-2; CDR3 DNA: TGTGCCAGCAGCTTAGATCCTACGGTCTACGAGCAGTACTTC; CDR3 protein: CASSLDPTVYEQYF
D gene: NA; clone size: many; J gene: TRBJ1-1; V gene: TRBV27; CDR3 DNA: TGTGCCAGCAGTTATGCGGGAATGAACACTGAAGCTTTCTTT; CDR3 protein: CASSYAGMNTEAFF
D gene: TRBD2; clone size: many; J gene: TRBJ2-1; V gene: TRBV2; CDR3 DNA: TGTGCCAGCAGTGAGGCTAGCGGGGAATACAATGAGCAGTTCTTC; CDR3 protein: CASSEASGEYNEQFF
D gene: NA; clone size: NA; J gene: TRBJ1-5; V gene: TRBV15; CDR3 DNA: TGTGCCACCAGCAGTGGACCGAGCAATCAGCCCCAGCATTTT; CDR3 protein: CATSSGPSNQPQHF
D gene: NA; clone size: NA; J gene: TRBJ2-2; V gene: TRBV30; CDR3 DNA: TGTGCCTGGAGTGTACGGTCCTCGGGCCCGAACACCGGGGAGCTGTTTTTT; CDR3 protein: CAWSVRSSGPNTGELFF
D gene: NA; clone size: NA; J gene: TRBJ1-4; V gene: TRBV10-3; CDR3 DNA: TGTGCCATCAGTGACGAGGGCCGTGGTGTGGAAAAACTGTTTTTT; CDR3 protein: CAISDEGRGVEKLFF
D gene: NA; clone size: NA; J gene: TRBJ1-2; V gene: TRBV9; CDR3 DNA: TGTGCCAGCAGCGTAGAGGGGAATGGCTACACCTTC; CDR3 protein: CASSVEGNGYTF
D gene: NA; clone size: many; J gene: TRBJ1-1; V gene: TRBV6-1; CDR3 DNA: TGTGCCAGCAGTCCGGCCGGGACCCCGGACACTGAAGCTTTCTTT; CDR3 protein: CASSPAGTPDTEAFF
D gene: TRBD2; clone size: few; J gene: TRBJ2-1; V gene: TRBV5-1; CDR3 DNA: TGCGCCAGCAGCTCCTCGGTAGCGGGAGGAGGTGGGGAGCAGTTCTTC; CDR3 protein: CASSSSVAGGGGEQFF
D gene: TRBD2; clone size: many; J gene: TRBJ2-2; V gene: TRBV20-1; CDR3 DNA: TGCAGTGCTAGTAGAAGCCGGACTAGCCACACCGGGGAGCTGTTTTTT; CDR3 protein: CSASRSRTSHTGELFF
D gene: NA; clone size: NA; J gene: TRBJ2-5; V gene: TRBV5-1; CDR3 DNA: TGCGCCAGCAGCTTGGGGGACTCCTCGGGGGAGACCCAGTACTTC; CDR3 protein: CASSLGDSSGETQYF
D gene: TRBD2; clone size: few; J gene: TRBJ2-3; V gene: TRBV5-4; CDR3 DNA: TGTGCCAGCAGTTCTGGAGCGGGATACGGTACGCAGTATTTT; CDR3 protein: CASSSGAGYGTQYF
D gene: NA; clone size: few; J gene: TRBJ1-4; V gene: TRBV2; CDR3 DNA: TGTGCCAGCAGTAACGGCCCGGGACGGGGGGTTGAAAAACTGTTTTTT; CDR3 protein: CASSNGPGRGVEKLFF